Given below is one TCR beta chain in context. It lacks a known antigen. No base qualities exist here, and no much larger clone lies one base off it. The data are from a study of blood T cells in healthy people across ages (dated by TCRdb to the mid-2010s). Looking at the study overall: Template switching captured roughly one uniquely barcoded TCR beta cDNA molecule per two T cells in model experiments. For two donors (one aged 18 to 29 and one aged 80 or older), the study analyzed two additional independent replicas of 1 million unique cDNA reads from the same blood draw. The donors were divided into four age groups: young (average 16 years), middle-aged (approximately 39), aged (under 70) and long-lived (nearly 85). To avoid experimental bias, donors of different ages were spread randomly across the sequencing lanes. Using deep sequencing normalized with unique cDNA molecular identifiers, the study measured how TCR beta repertoire diversity changes with age.

Donors were a few dozen systemically healthy Caucasian individuals from Russia aged roughly 6 to 90 years. Ten milliliters of peripheral blood were drawn from each donor into EDTA-treated Vacutainer tubes. Ficoll-Paque density-gradient centrifugation was used to isolate PBMCs, with at least 6.5 million obtained per sample. Trizol reagent was used to extract total RNA from PBMCs, with at least 6 micrograms per sample. The percentages of naive CD45RAhigh/CD27high T cells were determined by flow cytometry on a PBMC aliquot from every donor. Library method: 5' RACE. TCRdb records Illumina HiSeq 2500 as the sequencer. A second roughly 6 to 12 cycle PCR used a sample-barcoded 5' primer and a J-beta primer mix. Each TCR beta cDNA molecule received a unique molecular identifier from a template-switch 5' adaptor carrying 12 random nucleotides. Each sample yielded at least 3 million CDR3-containing paired-end reads. All of the RNA was converted into first-strand cDNA using the Mint cDNA synthesis kit, with a TRBC-specific oligonucleotide serving as the primer. Following uracil-DNA glycosylase treatment, a first 18-cycle PCR with universal primers M1SS and BC2_uni_R was performed on all cDNA. In the authors' own workflow: Each sample was normalized by randomly selecting 1 million high-quality reads, each carrying a distinct molecular identifier. Instead of being binned into consensus sequences, reads that shared molecular identifiers were thrown out. CDR3 identification, clonotype clustering and error correction used MiTCR with a Q25 quality threshold and the strictest error-elimination algorithm. A nonparametric unseen species model with Euler transformation was used to estimate lower-bound total TCR beta diversity. The public reads were run again by TCRdb, first through fastp at Q25 and then through MiXCR, and only productive beta chains were kept. CDR3 protein sequences are deduplicated, and each keeps its most common genes and DNA. TCRdb, not the original authors, processed these V and J calls. The table for this sample lists hundreds of thousands of distinct CDR3 sequences; about 53% of them were counted only once. Of the sample, approximately 41% falls within the top ten clones.

Inclusive of the bounding cysteine and phenylalanine, the CDR3 is 13 residues long. CDR3 DNA is the only sequence kept; it has 39 bases, read in frame from the first base. Trimming takes 4 bases from V and 5 bases from J, and the germline ends sit 11 bases apart. The germline V gene encodes CDR1 SGHRS and CDR2 YFSETQ. Points the paper makes about the study in general: The percentage of naive T cells measured by flow cytometry correlated strongly with observed TCR beta diversity. Because profiling used bulk unsorted PBMCs, naive and antigen-experienced compartments could not be compared conclusively. Compared with the aged group, the long-lived group had more naive CD4+ T cells, fewer expanded clones and increased TCR diversity, suggesting age selection. As age increased, observed TCR beta diversity per million T cells dropped in a roughly linear way, and a significant reduction was already evident by age 40. Estimates of total diversity based on one million sequenced T cells were considered lower bounds and underestimates. Because the CMV infection status of the donors was unknown, age-related changes in expanded clonotypes may potentially have been confounded.

The chain couples TRBV5-1 to TRBJ2-3; the D gene is possibly TRBD1 or TRBD2, each agreeing over 5 bases. The TCR sequence derives from a man older than 75 in good health. The sequenced material came from blood. The nucleotide sequence reads TGCGCCAGCAGCGAGCCTGGGGGAGATACGCAGTATTTT. Translated, it gives CASSEPGGDTQYF.